The entry that follows covers one T cell receptor beta chain sequence. The antigen remains undetermined. These data are taken from a study of cytomegalovirus exposure and HLA in healthy donors. Broader study findings: 87-base-pair reads could not separate some V segments, including TRBV6-2 and TRBV6-3. In a later analysis, CMV-associated beta chains were mostly HLA-associated, it appeared. Prediction of most subjects' HLA-A and HLA-B alleles by TCR beta sequences was reportedly accurate.

This CDR3 spans 18 amino acids. V was trimmed by 1 base and J by 6 bases, leaving 21 bases between them. Germline V gene sequence: CDR1 MGHRA, CDR2 YSYEKL. The primer mix had 60 Vbeta and 13 Jbeta primers. Per the authors' pipeline: As a later analysis found, there were 60 million to 90 million unique TCR beta chains, of which around 9.9 million were shared. Repertoires were generated with immunoSEQ multiplex PCR, while TCRdb's copy carries only in-frame clones and drops some. Clone size and the V and J calls come from that table; the DNA yielded D and trimming. There are a few hundred thousand clones in the sample; 65% to 85% occur only once, and roughly 3% lies in the top ten.

The sequencing sample was made of PBMCs. This sequence joins TRBV4-1 and TRBJ2-2; possibly TRBD1 for D (6 bases). The sequence was collected from a woman aged 25 to 39 in good health and CMV-seronegative. The CDR3 region has the DNA TGCGCCAGCAGCCAAGCCCAAAATACAGGGACCTCCGCCGGGGAGCTGTTTTTT. It specifies CASSQAQNTGTSAGELFF.